One and the same sample provided the 27 T cell receptor beta chains below, sequenced in a study of blood T cell repertoires in COVID-19. Profiled with immunoSEQ multiplex PCR; TCRdb holds only in-frame clones, not every one. The sample holds around 130,000 clones, about nine tenths seen once. The sequenced sample was peripheral blood. Receptors originate from a man in his forties or fifties with active COVID-19.

The genes are TRBV5-4 and TRBJ1-1; maybe TRBD1 (6 bases). Germline-derived CDR1 and CDR2 are SGHNT and YYREEE (reference sequence). V was cut by 6 bases and J by 1 base, with 16 bases left in between. The CDR3 loop spans 15 amino acids. The CDR3 is CASNFGLGANTEAFF. CDR3 sequence (DNA): TGTGCCAGCAACTTCGGGTTGGGGGCGAACACTGAAGCTTTCTTT.

The chain combines TRBV6-5 with TRBJ2-7; 7 nucleotides line up with TRBD1. CDR1 and CDR2 (germline): MNHEY, SVGAGI. The CDR3 has 14 residues. The junction had 6 bases not matched to a gene; V was cut back by 4 bases and J by 3 bases. The CDR3 DNA is TGTGCCAGCAGTTCTCACAGGGGTGGCTACGAGCAGTACGTC. Its protein is CASSSHRGGYEQYV.

V is TRBV5-6 and J is TRBJ1-5; D uncertain. The CDR3 runs 15 residues. Germline-derived CDR1 and CDR2 are SGHDT and YYEEEE. Trimming pared 0 bases from V and 0 bases from J, leaving 7 bases between. CDR3 amino acids: CASSLGGISNQPQHF. In nucleotides, the CDR3 is TGTGCCAGCAGCTTGGGAGGGATTAGCAATCAGCCCCAGCATTTT.

The chain carries TRBV2 and TRBJ2-3; TRBD2 agrees at 10 bases. The CDR3 totals 17 residues. V dropped 10 bases and J dropped 3; count of bases not matched to a gene: 16. Per the germline V gene, CDR1 is SNHLY and CDR2 is FYNNEI. The DNA for the CDR3 is TGTGCCACCAAACGTGAGGCTAGCGGGGGAAATACAGATACGCAGTATTTT. Translation: CATKREASGGNTDTQYF.

This chain joins TRBV19 and TRBJ1-5, with TRBD1 matching over 7 bases. Germline lookup yields CDR1 LNHDA and CDR2 SQIVND (reference sequence). The CDR3 has 13 residues. The V segment lost 7 bases and the J segment 4 bases; nucleotides outside the gene matches: 4. The DNA of the CDR3 is TGTGCCAGTACCACAGGGGCAAATCAGCCCCAGCATTTT. Protein product: CASTTGANQPQHF.

V usage is TRBV7-2 and J usage is TRBJ2-1, with 9 bases that match TRBD2. Germline CDR1 is SGHTA and CDR2 is FQGNSA. The V gene end was trimmed by 1 base and the J gene end by 0 bases; junction bases not matched to a gene: 10. CDR3 size: 19 residues. The CDR3 spells CASSLVSGSSRSSYNEQFF. The CDR3, as DNA: TGTGCCAGCAGCTTAGTTAGCGGGAGTTCCCGAAGCTCCTACAATGAGCAGTTCTTC.

V gene TRBV14 combines with J gene TRBJ2-3, with unresolved D. The CDR3 spans 13 residues. Trimming cost V 0 bases and J 7 bases, with 8 bases left between them. CDR1 SGHDN and CDR2 FVKESK come from the germline V gene. The CDR3 loop reads CASSQDLLYTQYF. CDR3 nucleotide sequence: TGTGCCAGCAGCCAAGATCTACTTTATACGCAGTATTTT.

The chain uses TRBV7-9 and TRBJ2-7; no clear D. The CDR3 loop spans 14 amino acids. V dropped 3 bases and J dropped 0 bases, with 9 bases sitting between them. Germline CDR1 is SEHNR and CDR2 is FQNEAQ (reference sequence). CDR3 sequence: CASSFDKSSYEQYF. CDR3 coding DNA: TGTGCCAGCAGCTTCGACAAGAGCTCCTACGAGCAGTACTTC.

The chain joins TRBV5-1 to TRBJ1-1, with D unclear. CDR1 and CDR2 (germline): SGHRS, YFSETQ. The CDR3 contains 11 residues. The V and J ends lost 0 bases and 11 bases respectively, with 8 bases between them. CDR3 sequence reads: CASSLEAGAFF. Here the CDR3 DNA reads TGCGCCAGCAGCTTGGAGGCAGGCGCTTTCTTT.

The chain has TRBV3-1 (or the pseudogene TRBV3-2) and TRBJ2-1, with 10 nucleotides matching TRBD2. V trimming: 8 bases; J trimming: 8 bases; junction bases outside the gene matches: 9. This CDR3 has 14 residues. The germline gives CDR1 LGHDT, CDR2 YNNKEL (reference sequence). The DNA for the CDR3 is TGTGCCAGCGGTCGAAGCGGGAGGGCCGATGAGCAGTTCTTC. Amino acids: CASGRSGRADEQFF.

The chain joins TRBV24-1 to TRBJ1-2; 11 nucleotides line up with TRBD1. Unmatched junction bases numbered 8, after V lost 3 bases and J lost 9 bases. Per the germline V gene, CDR1 is KGHDR and CDR2 is SFDVKD. The CDR3 totals 15 residues. CDR3 in DNA: TGTGCCACCAGTGATCCACGGACAGGGGGCCTGCGCTACACCTTC. The encoded protein is CATSDPRTGGLRYTF.

This chain links TRBV3-1 (or the pseudogene TRBV3-2) with TRBJ1-5; the D gene is possibly TRBD1 (6 bases). Trimming took off 3 bases at V and 7 bases at J, with 16 bases between the two ends. The CDR3 contains 15 residues. Germline loops: CDR1 LGHDT, CDR2 YNNKEL (reference sequence). This chain's CDR3 is CASSQMAGEEQPQHF. The CDR3 coding sequence is TGTGCCAGCAGCCAGATGGCAGGGGAAGAACAGCCCCAGCATTTT.

The chain is built from TRBV3-1 (or the pseudogene TRBV3-2) and TRBJ2-1; D is possibly TRBD2 (5 bases). Germline lookup yields CDR1 LGHDT and CDR2 YNNKEL (reference sequence). Trimming took off 1 base at V and 5 bases at J, with 6 bases between the two ends. The length of the CDR3 is 13 residues. The CDR3 spells CASSQVSDNEQFF. The DNA for the CDR3 is TGTGCCAGCAGCCAAGTTAGCGACAATGAGCAGTTCTTC.

This chain links TRBV20-1 with TRBJ2-1, with TRBD2 identical over 7 bases. V lost 3 bases to trimming and J lost 8 bases; unmatched junction nucleotides: 13. The CDR3 spans 15 residues. Germline V gene data show CDR1 as DFQATT and CDR2 as SNEGSKA (reference sequence). The CDR3 reads CSASPMDRGSDEQFF. In DNA form, the CDR3 reads TGCAGTGCTAGTCCCATGGACCGCGGGAGCGATGAGCAGTTCTTC.

This chain links TRBV11-1 with TRBJ1-1; no clear D gene. CDR1 is SGHAT, CDR2 FQDESV, per germline (reference sequence). The CDR3 has 14 amino acids. Trimming pared 2 bases from V and 1 base from J, leaving 8 bases between. The CDR3 bases are TGTGCCAGCAGCTTACCCGGCGGGAACACTGAAGCTTTCTTT. Protein product: CASSLPGGNTEAFF. The full variable domain, in which reference TRBV11-1 and TRBJ1-1 provide the parts outside the CDR3, is EAEVAQSPRYKITEKSQAVAFWCDPISGHATLYWYRQILGQGPELLVQFQDESVVDDSQLPKDRFSAERLKGVDSTLKIQPAELGDSAMYLCASSLPGGNTEAFFGQGTRLTVV.

The chain carries TRBV6-5 and TRBJ1-1, with 7 bases aligning to TRBD1. The V gene end was trimmed by 10 bases and the J gene end by 5 bases; junction bases not matched to a gene: 13. Germline V gives CDR1 MNHEY, CDR2 SVGAGI. The CDR3 totals 14 residues. This chain's CDR3 is CAIGGDRALTEAFF. The CDR3, as DNA: TGTGCCATCGGGGGAGACAGGGCGTTGACTGAAGCTTTCTTT.

This chain joins TRBV5-1 and TRBJ2-3, with D possibly being TRBD2 (6 bases). Germline values: CDR1 SGHRS, CDR2 YFSETQ. This CDR3 spans 18 amino acids. With 0 bases removed from V and 2 bases from J, the gap between germline ends came to 19 bases. In nucleotides, the CDR3 is TGCGCCAGCAGCTTGGGGGCCCGGAGCGGGCGGCCCACAGATACGCAGTATTTT. Translating it yields CASSLGARSGRPTDTQYF.

The chain joins TRBV5-1 to TRBJ1-1, with D maybe TRBD1 (5 bases). Germline CDR1 SGHRS, CDR2 YFSETQ. The CDR3 is 14 amino acids. Deletions cut 0 bases from V and 1 base from J, with 7 bases between. The CDR3 DNA is TGCGCCAGCAGCTTGGTCGGACAGAACACTGAAGCTTTCTTT. Translated: CASSLVGQNTEAFF.

J is TRBJ2-5 and V is TRBV3-1 (or the pseudogene TRBV3-2); the D gene is possibly TRBD1 (6 bases). This CDR3 spans 14 amino acids. Trimming shortened V by 2 bases and J by 4 bases, and 11 bases separated the two germline ends. Germline V gene data show CDR1 as LGHDT and CDR2 as YNNKEL (reference sequence). The CDR3 here is CASSQLQGSETQYF. The DNA for the CDR3 is TGTGCCAGCAGCCAACTTCAGGGGTCAGAGACCCAGTACTTC.

The chain couples TRBV5-1 to TRBJ2-1; 8 nucleotides align to TRBD2. Germline V gene sequence: CDR1 SGHRS, CDR2 YFSETQ. This CDR3 comprises 17 residues. The V and J ends lost 2 bases and 5 bases, in that order; junction bases with no gene match: 12. CDR3 sequence (DNA): TGCGCCAGCAGCTTCTTCCTACTAGCGGAAATTAACAATGAGCAGTTCTTC. Translation: CASSFFLLAEINNEQFF.

V and J are TRBV5-6 and TRBJ2-7; TRBD2 matches at 13 bases. CDR1 and CDR2 (germline): SGHDT, YYEEEE. Trimming removed 4 bases from V and 5 bases from J; junction bases left unmatched: 6. The CDR3 extends over 15 amino acids. The CDR3 sequence is CASSTRLAGGDEQYF. In DNA form, the CDR3 reads TGTGCCAGCAGCACAAGACTAGCGGGGGGAGACGAGCAGTACTTC.

The chain is built from TRBV30 and TRBJ2-3, with a possible D match to TRBD2 (5 bases). V lost 3 bases, J lost 5 bases, and 12 bases lay in between. The CDR3 extends over 13 amino acids. Germline V gene lookup returns CDR1 GTSNPN and CDR2 SVGIG (reference sequence). CDR3 DNA sequence: TGTGCCTGGAGCACTAGTTTTATAGATACGCAGTATTTT. Encoded protein: CAWSTSFIDTQYF.

The chain joins TRBV16 to TRBJ1-5; D unclear. CDR3 size: 14 residues. V lost 0 bases, J lost 12 bases, and 15 bases lay in between. Germline CDR1 KGHSY, CDR2 FQNENV. The chain's CDR3 is CASSQSNVGGSQHF. CDR3 nucleotide sequence: TGTGCCAGCAGCCAATCTAATGTGGGAGGGAGCCAGCATTTT.

Regarding this clone: The germline gene is not matched at one end of the junction; a read error may be the cause. This sequence joins TRBV6-1 and TRBJ1-1; tentative D call: TRBD1 (5 bases). This CDR3 contains 12 residues. Germline values: CDR1 MNHNS, CDR2 SASEGT. The CDR3 protein is CASGEAKGEAFF. CDR3 DNA sequence: TGTGCCAGCGGTGAGGCAAAGGGGGAAGCTTTCTTT.

The chain recombines TRBV6-4 with TRBJ2-3; 8 nucleotides line up with TRBD2. Germline V gene sequence: CDR1 MRHNA, CDR2 SNTAGT. This CDR3 has 14 amino acids. Trimming at V came to 9 bases and at J to 1 base, leaving 6 bases not matched to a gene. The CDR3 coding sequence is TGTGCCAGTCCGGGACTAGTTGGCACAGATACGCAGTATTTT. It is translated as CASPGLVGTDTQYF.

The chain joins TRBV3-1 (or the pseudogene TRBV3-2) to TRBJ2-3, with TRBD2 matching 15 bases. CDR3 length: 18 residues. The J segment lost 2 bases and the V segment lost 4 bases, leaving 7 bases of the junction unmatched. Per germline, CDR1 LGHDT and CDR2 YNNKEL (reference sequence). CDR3 coding DNA: TGTGCCAGCAGCCCCGGACTAGCGGGGGGGCCTACCACAGATACGCAGTATTTT. This sequence encodes CASSPGLAGGPTTDTQYF.

V and J are TRBV5-6 and TRBJ1-5, with D maybe TRBD1 (5 bases). The V gene's germline CDR1 is SGHDT and CDR2 YYEEEE. V lost 0 bases and J 4 bases, leaving 8 bases between the germline ends. The CDR3 covers 14 residues. CDR3 nucleotide sequence: TGTGCCAGCAGCTTGGGACAGCCAAATCAGCCCCAGCATTTT. Amino acids: CASSLGQPNQPQHF.